The clone carrying this T cell receptor beta chain has at least ten counts. This entry comes from a study of identical twins. TCRdb fed the 5' RACE reads into MiXCR, producing one record per CDR3 protein. The sample includes fewer than 250,000 distinct CDR3 sequences, less than 9.5% of them seen just once. The TCR originated in a woman younger than 30 in good health. The sequenced sample consisted of memory (CD45RO+) T cells sorted from blood.

DNA for the CDR3: TGTGCCAGCCTTTACCGCCTCGCGAACACCGGGGAGCTGTTTTTT. Amino acid sequence: CASLYRLANTGELFF. The rearrangement links TRBV5-6 to TRBJ2-2, with D unclear. Germline CDR1 SGHDT, CDR2 YYEEEE. This CDR3 spans 15 amino acids. V dropped 7 bases and J dropped 0 bases, with 13 bases sitting between them. Full variable domain (remainder filled in from reference TRBV5-6 and TRBJ2-2): DAGVTQSPTHLIKTRGQQVTLRCSPKSGHDTVSWYQQALGQGPQFIFQYYEEEERQRGNFPDRFSGHQFPNYSSELNVNALLLGDSALYLCASLYRLANTGELFFGEGSRLTVL.